This T cell receptor beta chain was profiled in a study of cytotoxic CD8 clonotypes in ibrutinib-treated CLL. V lost 3 bases, J lost 4 bases, and 4 bases stayed unmatched. This CDR3 is 16 amino acids long. Germline V lookup: CDR1 SGHRS, CDR2 YFSETQ. Clones were read by immunoSEQ multiplex PCR, and TCRdb kept only the in-frame ones, dropping some. Seen here are around 33,000 clones, approximately 51% observed once, and the top ten hold approximately 20%. The sample was PBMCs, taken before ibrutinib treatment. V usage is TRBV5-1 and J usage is TRBJ2-1; TRBD2 agrees at 13 bases. The clonotype was recovered from a human donor with chronic lymphocytic leukemia. The CDR3 region has the DNA TGCGCCAGCAGCTCCTTGACTAGCGGGGGGTACAATGAGCAGTTCTTC. This codes for CASSSLTSGGYNEQFF.